One sample yielded the 15 T cell receptor beta chains listed below, sequenced in a study of T-cell memory formation after mild COVID-19. TCRdb itself ran the 5' RACE reads through MiXCR, one entry per CDR3 protein. This repertoire shows approximately 270,000 distinct CDR3 sequences, 15% to 20% found once; its top ten account for roughly 25%. Sample: PBMCs or a T cell subset sorted from them (not recorded which). Receptors were obtained from a man aged 18 to 30 who had mild COVID-19 (a few samples of this study predate the infection). Cell type and time point are not known.

There are a few counts of this clonotype. The chain has TRBV5-1 and TRBJ2-6; D is uncertain. The CDR3 consists of 15 residues. Trimming shortened V by 8 bases and J by 0 bases, and 12 bases separated the two germline ends. The germline V gene encodes CDR1 SGHRS and CDR2 YFSETQ. CDR3 sequence: CASKWGSSGANVLTF. The DNA of the CDR3 is TGCGCCAGTAAGTGGGGATCCTCTGGGGCCAACGTCCTGACTTTC.

This clonotype appeared a few times. The chain links TRBV9 to TRBJ2-3; D is uncertain. V shed 6 bases and J shed 1 base, with 6 bases lying between them. Germline V CDR1 and CDR2: SGDLS, YYNGEE. The length of the CDR3 is 12 residues. DNA of the CDR3: TGTGCCAGCACGCAGGGCACAGATACGCAGTATTTT. Protein sequence: CASTQGTDTQYF.

The table lists this clonotype with a few counts. The V call is TRBV20-1, the J call TRBJ2-2; tentative D call: TRBD1 (5 bases). Per germline, CDR1 DFQATT and CDR2 SNEGSKA (reference sequence). This CDR3 is built from 17 residues. The germline V and J ends were trimmed by 1 base and 5 bases, with 20 bases remaining between them. The CDR3 loop is CSARVEAGRFGTGELFF. In DNA, the CDR3 is TGCAGTGCTAGAGTCGAAGCAGGGCGTTTTGGAACCGGGGAGCTGTTTTTT.

This clonotype turned up a few times. This chain connects TRBV3-1 to TRBJ1-6, with D unresolved. This CDR3 has 15 amino acids. Germline CDR1 reads LGHDT; CDR2 reads YNNKEL (reference sequence). V shed 1 base and J shed 9 bases, with 13 bases lying between them. The CDR3 bases are TGTGCCAGCAGCCAAGTCCGCTCGGTTGGTTCACCCCTCCACTTT. Amino acid sequence: CASSQVRSVGSPLHF.

The V gene is TRBV5-5, the J gene TRBJ1-4; D gene uncertain. This CDR3 is 13 amino acids long. V lost 2 bases and J lost 5, with 7 bases in between. Germline V gives CDR1 SGHKS, CDR2 YYEKEE (reference sequence). The CDR3, as DNA: TGTGCCAGCAGCTTTTATGTGAATGAAAAACTGTTTTTT. Amino acid sequence: CASSFYVNEKLFF. The whole variable domain, remainder taken from reference TRBV5-5 and TRBJ1-4, is DAGVTQSPTHLIKTRGQQVTLRCSPISGHKSVSWYQQVLGQGPQFIFQYYEKEERGRGNFPDRFSARQFPNYSSELNVNALLLGDSALYLCASSFYVNEKLFFGSGTQLSVL.

V gene TRBV10-3 combines with J gene TRBJ2-7, with D uncertain. The V end was cut by 4 bases, the J end by 2 bases, with 9 bases between. The CDR3 covers 13 residues. Germline values: CDR1 ENHRY, CDR2 SYGVKD. CDR3 protein: CAISGGDTYEQYF. The CDR3 nucleotides read TGTGCCATCAGTGGTGGTGACACCTACGAGCAGTACTTC.

This clonotype was detected only a few times. This sequence joins TRBV5-7 and TRBJ1-6; D not certain. TRBV5-7 is known as an ORF, though its function is uncertain. The CDR3 covers 17 residues. Trimming shortened V by 0 bases and J by 0 bases, and 10 bases separated the two germline ends. The chain's CDR3 is CASSLVQPSSYNSPLHF. The DNA of the CDR3 is TGTGCCAGCAGCTTGGTACAGCCTAGCTCCTATAATTCACCCCTCCACTTT.

A few counts support this clonotype. V is TRBV4-1 and J is TRBJ2-1, with D perhaps TRBD1 or TRBD2 (5 bases each). In germline, CDR1 is MGHRA, CDR2 YSYEKL. Trimming removed 3 bases at V and 7 bases at J, with 13 bases between. This CDR3 contains 14 residues. CDR3 in DNA: TGCGCCAGCAGCCACGGGACCCTTGAGAATGAGCAGTTCTTC. Amino acids: CASSHGTLENEQFF.

The chain employs TRBV20-1 and TRBJ2-3; possibly TRBD2 for D (6 bases). Germline V gene sequence: CDR1 DFQATT, CDR2 SNEGSKA (reference sequence). V was trimmed by 5 bases and J by 4 bases, leaving 16 bases between them. This CDR3 has 14 residues. The CDR3 spells CSAFRGVRADTQYF. The CDR3 nucleotides are TGCAGTGCTTTCCGCGGGGTCAGGGCAGATACGCAGTATTTT.

The chain joins TRBV9 to TRBJ2-3; D might be TRBD1 (7 bases). This CDR3 region has 17 residues. Trimming cost V 3 bases and J 2 bases, with 19 bases left between them. Per germline, CDR1 SGDLS and CDR2 YYNGEE. CDR3 DNA sequence: TGTGCCAGCAGCGGGAGGGGGGAGACAGGGCTCACAGATACGCAGTATTTT. Translating it yields CASSGRGETGLTDTQYF.

As for this clonotype: The junction departs from the called germline gene at one end, perhaps through a read error. The V call is TRBV5-1, the J call TRBJ1-4; 7 bases line up with TRBD1. Germline V lookup: CDR1 SGHRS, CDR2 YFSETQ. CDR3 length: 14 residues. CDR3 sequence (DNA): TGCGCCAGAAGCTTGCAGGGGGAAGAAGAAAAACTGTTTTTT. Its translation: CARSLQGEEEKLFF.

The J gene is TRBJ1-5, the V gene TRBV6-1; the match to TRBD1 covers 8 bases. The germline V gene has CDR1 MNHNS and CDR2 SASEGT. V shed 7 bases and J 5 bases; nucleotides not matched to a gene: 13. The CDR3 is 16 residues long. CDR3 sequence: CASTQRAGGVDQPQHF. Here the CDR3 DNA reads TGTGCCAGCACCCAACGGGCAGGGGGCGTAGATCAGCCCCAGCATTTT.

The CDR3 spells CASGAGKGQPQHF. Here the CDR3 DNA reads TGTGCCAGTGGAGCAGGGAAGGGACAGCCCCAGCATTTT. The J gene is TRBJ1-5, the V gene TRBV11-2; perhaps TRBD1 as D (5 bases). This CDR3 region has 13 residues. The V end lost 9 bases, the J end lost 7 bases, and 16 bases lay between the germline ends. Germline CDR1 reads SGHAT; CDR2 reads FQNNGV. Full variable domain (outside the CDR3, taken from reference TRBV11-2 and TRBJ1-5): EAGVAQSPRYKIIEKRQSVAFWCNPISGHATLYWYQQILGQGPKLLIQFQNNGVVDDSQLPKDRFSAERLKGVDSTLKIQPAKLEDSAVYLCASGAGKGQPQHFGDGTRLSIL.

This chain connects TRBV7-2 to TRBJ1-1; 7 bases map to TRBD1. J was trimmed by 10 bases and V by 5 bases; bases with no gene match: 10. The CDR3 runs 13 residues. CDR1 is SGHTA, CDR2 FQGNSA, per germline. The chain's CDR3 is CASSRPAAGGAFF. DNA for the CDR3: TGTGCCAGCAGCCGGCCGGCGGCAGGGGGAGCTTTCTTT.

This rearrangement joins TRBV4-1 to TRBJ2-7; 7 nucleotides line up with TRBD2. Unmatched junction bases numbered 9, after V lost 1 base and J lost 3 bases. There are 16 residues in the CDR3. CDR1 is MGHRA, CDR2 YSYEKL, per germline. This CDR3 reads CASSQALSTGGYEQYF. In DNA, the CDR3 is TGCGCCAGCAGCCAAGCTCTGAGTACGGGAGGCTACGAGCAGTACTTC.